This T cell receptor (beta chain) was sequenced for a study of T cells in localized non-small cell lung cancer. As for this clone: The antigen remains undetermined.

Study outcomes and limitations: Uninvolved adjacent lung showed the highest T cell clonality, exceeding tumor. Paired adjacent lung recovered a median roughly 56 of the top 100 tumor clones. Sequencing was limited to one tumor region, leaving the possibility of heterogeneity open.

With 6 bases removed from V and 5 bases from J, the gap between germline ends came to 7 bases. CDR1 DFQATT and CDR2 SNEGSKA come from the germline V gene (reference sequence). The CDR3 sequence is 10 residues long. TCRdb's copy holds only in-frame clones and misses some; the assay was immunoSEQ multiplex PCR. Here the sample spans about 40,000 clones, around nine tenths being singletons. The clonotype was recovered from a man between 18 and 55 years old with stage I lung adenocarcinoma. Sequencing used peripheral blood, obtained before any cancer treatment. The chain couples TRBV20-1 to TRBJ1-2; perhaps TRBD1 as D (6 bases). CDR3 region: CSARGYGYTF. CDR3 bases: TGCAGTGCCAGGGGTTATGGCTACACCTTC.